This paragraph covers one TCR beta chain sequence. Its target is not known. This CDR3 is built from 13 residues. Germline V gene lookup returns CDR1 SGDLS and CDR2 YYNGEE. The germline V and J ends were trimmed by 7 bases and 4 bases, with 14 bases remaining between them. The data belong to a study of T cell responses to AZD1222 COVID-19 vaccine. Using immunoSEQ multiplex PCR, the repertoire was profiled, and TCRdb retains in-frame clones only, with some absent. In the table there are 110,000 to 150,000 clones, over 90% of which are singletons. Study-wide results and limits: Repertoires were obtained only post-peak T cell response. Spike-wide coverage was observed for vaccine-associated CD4 TCRs, with dominant responses at 160-218 and 743-854. It should be noted that donors were predominantly white British and more often female, and clonal diversity was possibly underestimated.

V and J are TRBV9 and TRBJ1-1; no clear D gene. Sequencing was performed on peripheral blood, taken on day 0 of MenACWY control vaccination. This TCR was sampled from an adult in good health. In DNA, the CDR3 is TGTGCCAGCGGTAAAAAACTAGGCACTGAAGCTTTCTTT. As protein: CASGKKLGTEAFF. The full variable domain, completed using reference TRBV9 and TRBJ1-1, is DSGVTQTPKHLITATGQRVTLRCSPRSGDLSVYWYQQSLDQGLQFLIQYYNGEERAKGNILERFSAQQFPDLHSELNLSSLELGDSALYFCASGKKLGTEAFFGQGTRLTVV.